The rows below give T cell receptor beta chains drawn from one sample of a study of cytomegalovirus exposure and HLA in healthy donors. Profiled with immunoSEQ multiplex PCR; TCRdb holds only in-frame clones, not every one. The repertoire holds 65,000 to 95,000 clones, with 78% as singletons. Sequencing was carried out using PBMCs. Receptors were obtained from a male donor in good health and CMV-seropositive. The CDR3 runs from the conserved cysteine through the conserved F or W.

V	J	CDR3
TRBV6-5	TRBJ1-5	CASSPGGYNQPQHF
TRBV28	TRBJ1-5	CASRRGLIISNQPQHF
TRBV6-1	TRBJ2-7	CASIDLWRPYEQYF
TRBV19	TRBJ2-3	CASNPGASTDTQYF
TRBV9	TRBJ2-7	CASSVGDTEQYF
TRBV7-9	TRBJ2-1	CASSLSLQANEQFF
TRBV18	TRBJ2-7	CASSPRREGEQYF
TRBV7-2	TRBJ2-1	CASSLSSGNFNEQFF
TRBV9	TRBJ2-7	CASSGGTSGRQGEQYF
TRBV5-6	TRBJ1-2	CASSLWEGTYGYTF
TRBV6-5	TRBJ1-5	CAGRTGSNQPQHF
TRBV5-4	TRBJ2-3	CASSTPGTETFRADTQYF
TRBV2	TRBJ2-5	CASSPLGGETQYF
TRBV7-9	TRBJ2-3	CASSAGQGKGTDTQYF
TRBV10-3	TRBJ2-1	CAISESVWTSGRSEQFF
TRBV4-2	TRBJ2-7	CASSQALDSHEQYF
TRBV18	TRBJ2-7	CASSSRGQGILFEQYF
TRBV7-3	TRBJ2-6	CASSNPLLAGGSGANVLTF
TRBV2	TRBJ2-7	CASSKTAGGYYEQYF
TRBV15	TRBJ2-7	CATASPGSYEQYF
TRBV5-1	TRBJ2-3	CASSLAFSQTSTDTQYF
TRBV7-9	TRBJ2-7	CASSSGSGEQYF
TRBV6-1	TRBJ2-5	CASSESGRETQYF
TRBV7-9	TRBJ1-1	CASGSGTRNTEAFF
TRBV4-3	TRBJ2-5	CASSQGWWEEVQETQYF
TRBV5-4	TRBJ2-7	CASSPRDRAIGLDF
TRBV5-1	TRBJ2-1	CASSLTSGSISDEQFF
TRBV4-1	TRBJ2-7	CASSQLLAGVAVNYEQYF
TRBV18	TRBJ1-3	CASSTGVGNTIYF
TRBV15	TRBJ2-6	CATSRIGVGANVLTF
TRBV5-1	TRBJ2-1	CASGGLAGGQEQFF
TRBV25-1	TRBJ2-2	CASSGDTGELFF
TRBV5-4	TRBJ2-5	CASSFVGEAQYF
TRBV30	TRBJ1-6	CAWSVLGSTGTDSPLHF
TRBV7-3	TRBJ2-3	CASSPDRGTDTQYF
TRBV6-4	TRBJ1-5	CASSAPRGKPQHF
TRBV28	TRBJ1-1	CASSPMLRGHTEAFF
TRBV7-5	TRBJ1-5	CVRSCVDRAAVSSNQPQHF
TRBV28	TRBJ2-5	CASSEGQRETQYF
TRBV13	TRBJ2-7	CASSRQGSSYEQYF
TRBV7-9	TRBJ2-1	CASSANFGTSGSYNEQFF
TRBV5-1	TRBJ2-1	CASSSDGLQGGNEQFF
TRBV18	TRBJ2-2	CASSPPRGEGGELFF
TRBV28	TRBJ2-1	CASSSGGVGGEQFF
TRBV11-2	TRBJ2-1	CASSLDFGGVVYNEQFF
TRBV11-2	TRBJ1-2	CASSPGQLLYGYTF
TRBV29-1	TRBJ2-7	CSSSPQDIPHTAYEQYF
TRBV7-8	TRBJ1-3	CASSPERLSGNTIYF
TRBV7-3	TRBJ2-7	CASSSRRLAGVEEQYF
TRBV19	TRBJ2-7	CASSITRDRGAEQYF
TRBV7-2	TRBJ1-2	CASSSPGTGQHGYTF
TRBV5-4	TRBJ2-3	CASSLGLADTQYF
TRBV7-9	TRBJ2-1	CASRDPTGSRDNEQFF
TRBV4-1	TRBJ2-7	CASSKARTSGSYEQYF